The T cell receptor (beta chain) under discussion was sequenced for a study of T cells in women clearing cervical HPV infection listed by TCRdb under 2018. Study-level background: Cases were some 24 women with histologically confirmed HPV16-related CIN3 or worse, including a couple of invasive cancers. The controls were 25 or so women whose single incident HPV16 infection cleared within 12 months with no development of precancer or cancer. Blood from cases was collected at the visit where the lesion was first found, while blood from controls was collected once the infection could no longer be detected. Among cases, blood sampling came a median of 149 days after lesion detection, with an interquartile range of about 90 to 220 days. Since HLA typing was available for only a few women, HLA type could not be ruled out as a confounder. This exploratory proof-of-principle case-control study, nested within the Guanacaste HPV Natural History Study in Costa Rica, compared TCR repertoires among women with different cervical HPV16 outcomes. Cases and controls were matched on age within five years and on year of sample collection. Median age was 34 years in cases versus over 37 in controls, and baseline characteristics did not differ significantly. The parent cohort enrolled 10,000 to 11,000 women aged 18 or older in Guanacaste, Costa Rica, in about 1992 to 1995 and followed the women for around seven years. Five blinded duplicates per group were added as quality controls, so that about 60 samples were obtained: some 50 participants and around 10 replicates. Overall study results and their limits: By combining richness with V gene abundances, random forest classifiers separated cases from controls with an estimated AUC of about 0.82. Because the number of T cells in each sample was unknown, differences in richness could reflect differing T-cell content rather than repertoire biology. Cases had lower TRBV6-7 relative abundance than controls (about 0.099% versus 0.16%; Bonferroni P = 0.0008). Across sequencing depths, CIN3+ cases showed significantly higher TCR repertoire richness than controls, but evenness did not differ between the groups. The cross-sectional design could not show whether associations preceded infection or resulted from it; effector/memory subsets and HPV-specific T cells were not isolated.

Remarks on this clone: No cognate antigen has been identified for it. With the read ending 3 residues before the CDR3 end, the germline J gene is used to fill in that end.

Every participant had a single incident cervical HPV16 infection, and women with prevalent HPV16 infections were excluded. Cervical HPV DNA was detected by MY09/MY11 PCR and genotyped by dot-blot hybridization. About 15 mL of heparinized blood were centrifuged, and the buffy coat was aliquoted, frozen at -30°C, then stored at -80°C. QIAGEN kits were used to extract genomic DNA from buffy coat specimens. The immunoSEQ assay used multiplex PCR to amplify TCR beta CDR3 regions from an average of around 1.2 ug of genomic DNA per sample. To correct primer bias, the assay used a complete synthetic TCR repertoire to set an amplification baseline. The amplicons were sequenced using the Illumina platform. Per the source publication's procedure: Sequences were error-corrected by clustering with frequency ratios and a modified nearest-neighbor algorithm, then analyzed in the immunoSEQ Analyzer with IMGT gene definitions. At each rarefaction depth, TCR richness and evenness were averaged across 20 rarefaction repeats, and samples with fewer sequences than that depth were excluded. Relative abundances of V, D and J genes were compared between groups using Wilcoxon rank sum tests, with FDR correction applied. Blinded duplicates gave an intraclass correlation of about 96% for TCR richness and an average of about 76% across about 65 gene segments. TCRdb mirrors the immuneACCESS table, restricted to in-frame sequences. Some clones are absent from its copies; in checked studies, under half trace to an unresolved V gene, and the reason for the others is unknown. Clone size and V and J calls were adopted from that table, with D and trimming inferred from the DNA. The table for this sample shows 45,000 to 50,000 clones. The ten largest make up 35% to 40% of the sample.

Taken from cysteine to phenylalanine, the CDR3 has 14 residues. The 33 bases shown cover part of the CDR3, and their frame starts at base 1. Trimming accounts for 5 bases at V and 1 base at J, while the number of junction bases matched to no gene is 5. Sequences DFQATT (CDR1) and SNEGSKA (CDR2) are obtained from the germline V gene (reference sequence). This sequence was found in a woman aged 18-70 years with a cervical HPV16 infection that either progressed to CIN3+ or cleared (not recorded which). The chain links TRBV20-1 with TRBJ2-3; 8 nucleotides in the junction match TRBD2. Material: blood buffy coat. The sequenced part of the CDR3 DNA is TGCAGTGCTGGAAGCGGGAGCGGCACAGATACG. This is translated as CSAGSGSGTDT. The CDR3, in full, reads CSAGSGSGTDTQYF.